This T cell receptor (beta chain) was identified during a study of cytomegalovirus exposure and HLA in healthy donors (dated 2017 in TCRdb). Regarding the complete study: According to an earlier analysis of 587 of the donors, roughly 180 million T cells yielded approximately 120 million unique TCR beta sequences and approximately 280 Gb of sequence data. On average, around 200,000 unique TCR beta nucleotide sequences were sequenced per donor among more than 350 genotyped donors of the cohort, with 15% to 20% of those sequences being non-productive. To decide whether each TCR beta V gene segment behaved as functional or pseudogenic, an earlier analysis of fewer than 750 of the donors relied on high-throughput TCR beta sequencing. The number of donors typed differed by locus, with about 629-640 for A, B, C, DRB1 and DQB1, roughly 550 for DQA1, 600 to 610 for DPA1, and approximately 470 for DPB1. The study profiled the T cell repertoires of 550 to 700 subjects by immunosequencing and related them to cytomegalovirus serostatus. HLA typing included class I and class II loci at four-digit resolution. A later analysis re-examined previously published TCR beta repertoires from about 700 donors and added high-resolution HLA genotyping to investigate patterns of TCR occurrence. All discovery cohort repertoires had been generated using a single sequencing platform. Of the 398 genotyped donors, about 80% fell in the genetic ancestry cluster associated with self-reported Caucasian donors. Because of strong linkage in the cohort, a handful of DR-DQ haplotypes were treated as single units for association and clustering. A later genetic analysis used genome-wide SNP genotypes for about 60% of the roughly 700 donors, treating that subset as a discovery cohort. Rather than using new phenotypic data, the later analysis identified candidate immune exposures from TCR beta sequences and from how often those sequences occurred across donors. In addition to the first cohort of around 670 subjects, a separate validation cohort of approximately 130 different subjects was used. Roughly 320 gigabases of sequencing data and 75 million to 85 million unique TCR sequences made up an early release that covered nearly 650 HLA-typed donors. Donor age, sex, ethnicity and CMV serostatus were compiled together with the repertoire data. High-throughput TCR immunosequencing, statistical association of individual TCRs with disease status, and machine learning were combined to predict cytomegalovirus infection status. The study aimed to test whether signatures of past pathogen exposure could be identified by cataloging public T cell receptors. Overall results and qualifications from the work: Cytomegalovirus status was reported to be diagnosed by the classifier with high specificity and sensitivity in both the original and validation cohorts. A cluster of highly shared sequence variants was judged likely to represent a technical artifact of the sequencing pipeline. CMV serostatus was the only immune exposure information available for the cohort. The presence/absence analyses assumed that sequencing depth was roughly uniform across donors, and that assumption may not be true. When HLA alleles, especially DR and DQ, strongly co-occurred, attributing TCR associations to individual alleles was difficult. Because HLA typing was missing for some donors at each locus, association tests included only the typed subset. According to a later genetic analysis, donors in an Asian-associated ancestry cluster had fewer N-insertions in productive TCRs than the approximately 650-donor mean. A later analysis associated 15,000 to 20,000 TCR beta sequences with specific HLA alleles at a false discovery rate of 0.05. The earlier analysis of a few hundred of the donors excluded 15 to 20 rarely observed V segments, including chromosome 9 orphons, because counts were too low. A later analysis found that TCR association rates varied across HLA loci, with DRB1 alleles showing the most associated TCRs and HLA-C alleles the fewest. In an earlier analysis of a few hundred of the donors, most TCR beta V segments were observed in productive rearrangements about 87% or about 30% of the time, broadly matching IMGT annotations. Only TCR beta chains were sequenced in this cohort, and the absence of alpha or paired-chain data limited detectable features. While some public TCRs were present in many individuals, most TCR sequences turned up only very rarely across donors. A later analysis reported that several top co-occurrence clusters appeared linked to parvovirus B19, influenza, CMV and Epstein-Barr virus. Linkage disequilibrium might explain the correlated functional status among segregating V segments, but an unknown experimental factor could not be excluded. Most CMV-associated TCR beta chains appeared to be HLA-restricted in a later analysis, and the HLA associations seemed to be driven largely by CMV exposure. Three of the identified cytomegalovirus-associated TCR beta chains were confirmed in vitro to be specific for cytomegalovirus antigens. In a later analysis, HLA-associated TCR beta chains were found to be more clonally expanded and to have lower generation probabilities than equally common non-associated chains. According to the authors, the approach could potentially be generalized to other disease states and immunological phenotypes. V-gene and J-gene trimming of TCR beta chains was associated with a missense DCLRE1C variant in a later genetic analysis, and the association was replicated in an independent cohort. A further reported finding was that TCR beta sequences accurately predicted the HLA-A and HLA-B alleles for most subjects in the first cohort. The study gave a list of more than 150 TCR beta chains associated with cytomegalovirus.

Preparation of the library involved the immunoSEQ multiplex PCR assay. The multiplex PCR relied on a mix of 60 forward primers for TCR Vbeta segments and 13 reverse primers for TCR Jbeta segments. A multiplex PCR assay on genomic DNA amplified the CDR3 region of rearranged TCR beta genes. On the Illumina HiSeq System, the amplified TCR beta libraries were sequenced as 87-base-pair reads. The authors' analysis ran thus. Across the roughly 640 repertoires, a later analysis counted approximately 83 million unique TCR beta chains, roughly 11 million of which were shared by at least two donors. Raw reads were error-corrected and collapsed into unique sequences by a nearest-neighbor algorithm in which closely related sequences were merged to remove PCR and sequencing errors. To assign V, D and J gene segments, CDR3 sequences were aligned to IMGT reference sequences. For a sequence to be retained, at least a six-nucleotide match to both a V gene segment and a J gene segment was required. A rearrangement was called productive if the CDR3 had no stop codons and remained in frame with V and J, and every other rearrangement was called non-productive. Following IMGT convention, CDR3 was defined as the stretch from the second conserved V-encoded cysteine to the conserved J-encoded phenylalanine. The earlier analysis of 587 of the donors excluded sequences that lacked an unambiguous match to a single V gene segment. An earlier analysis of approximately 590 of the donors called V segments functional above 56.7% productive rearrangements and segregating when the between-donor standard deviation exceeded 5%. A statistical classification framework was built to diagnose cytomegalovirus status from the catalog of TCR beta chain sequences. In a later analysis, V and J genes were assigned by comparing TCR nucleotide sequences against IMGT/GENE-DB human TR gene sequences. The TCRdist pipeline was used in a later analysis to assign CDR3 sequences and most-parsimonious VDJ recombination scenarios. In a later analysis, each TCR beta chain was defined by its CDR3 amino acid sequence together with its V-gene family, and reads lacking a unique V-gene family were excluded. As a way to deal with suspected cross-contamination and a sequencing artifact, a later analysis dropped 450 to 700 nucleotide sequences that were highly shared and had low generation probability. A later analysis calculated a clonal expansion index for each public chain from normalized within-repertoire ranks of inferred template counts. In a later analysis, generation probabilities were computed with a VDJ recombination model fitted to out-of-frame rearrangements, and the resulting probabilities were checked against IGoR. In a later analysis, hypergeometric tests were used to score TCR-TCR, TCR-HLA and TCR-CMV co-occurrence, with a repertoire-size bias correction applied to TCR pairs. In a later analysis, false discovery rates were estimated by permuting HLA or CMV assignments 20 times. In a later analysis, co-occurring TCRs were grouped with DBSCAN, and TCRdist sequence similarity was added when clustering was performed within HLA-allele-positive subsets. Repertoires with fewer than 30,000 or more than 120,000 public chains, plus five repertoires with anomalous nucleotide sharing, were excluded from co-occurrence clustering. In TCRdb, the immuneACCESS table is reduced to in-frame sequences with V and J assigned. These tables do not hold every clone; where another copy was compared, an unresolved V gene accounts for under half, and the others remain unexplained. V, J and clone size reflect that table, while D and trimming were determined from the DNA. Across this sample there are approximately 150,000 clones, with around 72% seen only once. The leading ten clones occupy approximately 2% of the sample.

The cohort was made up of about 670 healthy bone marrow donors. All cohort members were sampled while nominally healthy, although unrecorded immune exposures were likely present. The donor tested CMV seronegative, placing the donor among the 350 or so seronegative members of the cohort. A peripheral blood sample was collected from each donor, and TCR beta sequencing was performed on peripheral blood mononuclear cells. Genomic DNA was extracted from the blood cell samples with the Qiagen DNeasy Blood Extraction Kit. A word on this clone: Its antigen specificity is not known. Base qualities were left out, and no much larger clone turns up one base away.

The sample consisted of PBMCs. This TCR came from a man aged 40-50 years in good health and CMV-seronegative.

The CDR3 in this case is CASSLGIEGFSPLHF. The DNA sequence is TGTGCCAGCAGCTTAGGCATTGAGGGCTTTTCACCCCTCCACTTT. This receptor chain uses TRBV7-2 and TRBJ1-6, with the D gene too uncertain to name. V was cut back by 1 base and J by 9 bases, leaving a gap of 13 bases between them. Measured from the cysteine to the phenylalanine, the CDR3 is 15 residues long. The sequence is cut down to CDR3 DNA, 45 bases in frame from base 1. CDR1 and CDR2 (SGHTA, FQGNSA) derive from the germline V gene.